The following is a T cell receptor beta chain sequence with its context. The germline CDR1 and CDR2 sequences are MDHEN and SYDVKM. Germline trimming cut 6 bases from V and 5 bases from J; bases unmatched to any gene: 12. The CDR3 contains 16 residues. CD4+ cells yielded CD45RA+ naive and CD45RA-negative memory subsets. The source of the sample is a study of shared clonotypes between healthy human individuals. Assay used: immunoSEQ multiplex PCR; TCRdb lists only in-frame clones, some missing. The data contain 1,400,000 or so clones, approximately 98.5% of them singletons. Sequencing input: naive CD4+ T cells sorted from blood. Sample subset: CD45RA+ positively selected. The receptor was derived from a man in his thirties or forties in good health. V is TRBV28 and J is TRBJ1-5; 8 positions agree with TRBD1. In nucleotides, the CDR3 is TGTGCCAGCAGATACTATGGGGCAGGGGGCGATCAGCCCCAGCATTTT. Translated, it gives CASRYYGAGGDQPQHF. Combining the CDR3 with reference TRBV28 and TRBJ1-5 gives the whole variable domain DVKVTQSSRYLVKRTGEKVFLECVQDMDHENMFWYRQDPGLGLRLIYFSYDVKMKEKGDIPEGYSVSREKKERFSLILESASTNQTSMYLCASRYYGAGGDQPQHFGDGTRLSIL.